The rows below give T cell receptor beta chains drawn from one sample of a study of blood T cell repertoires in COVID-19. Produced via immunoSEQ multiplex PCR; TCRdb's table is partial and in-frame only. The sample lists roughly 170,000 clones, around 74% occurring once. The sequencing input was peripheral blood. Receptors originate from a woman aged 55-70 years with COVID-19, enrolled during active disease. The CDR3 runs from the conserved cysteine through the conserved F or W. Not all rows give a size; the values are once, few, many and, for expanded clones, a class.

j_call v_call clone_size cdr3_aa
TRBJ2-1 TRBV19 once CASSIGSGNEQFF
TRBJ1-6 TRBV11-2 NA CASSLVSSYNSPLHF
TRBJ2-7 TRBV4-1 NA CASSQDKAGAVLWEQYF
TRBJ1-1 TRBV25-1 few CASTGYQEAFF
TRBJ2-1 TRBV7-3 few CASSQGQYNEQFF
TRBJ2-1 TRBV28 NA CASSSGGLNEQFF
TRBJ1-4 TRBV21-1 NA CASSQQGGGEKLFF
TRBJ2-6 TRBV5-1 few CASSLDSATTSGANVLTF
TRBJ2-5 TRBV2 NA CASSTGGEETQYF
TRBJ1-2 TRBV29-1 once CSVLGQGANYGYTF
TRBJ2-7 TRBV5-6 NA CASRGRALNEQYF
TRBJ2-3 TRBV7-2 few CASTLAGASTDTQYF
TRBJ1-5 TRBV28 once CASRAGWEGQPQHF
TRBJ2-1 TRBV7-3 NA CASRGTGMVEQFF
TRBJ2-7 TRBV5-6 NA CASSLITYEQYF
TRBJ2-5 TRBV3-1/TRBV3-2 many CASSQDQIGGLETQYF
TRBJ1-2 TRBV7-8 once CASSLDLGANYGYTF
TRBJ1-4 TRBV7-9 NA CASSLAPSGGYEKLFF
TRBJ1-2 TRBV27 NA CASSLAGQGYGYTF
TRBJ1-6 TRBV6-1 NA CASSAGTGGVNSPLHF
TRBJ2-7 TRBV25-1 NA CASSLLAGGYEQYF
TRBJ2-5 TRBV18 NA CASSPRLGTAGFQETQYF
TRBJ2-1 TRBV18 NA CASSVKGYGEQFF
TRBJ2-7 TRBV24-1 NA CATSDLAGYEQYF
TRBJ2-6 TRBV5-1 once CASANQGGSGANVLTF
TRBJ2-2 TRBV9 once CASSDGQGQTGELFF
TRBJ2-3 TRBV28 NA CASSLTRVDTQYF
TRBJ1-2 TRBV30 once CAWSVLGGGDGYTF
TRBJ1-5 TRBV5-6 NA CASSHGTDNQPQHF
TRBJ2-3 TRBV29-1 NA CSVVGQGTDTQYF
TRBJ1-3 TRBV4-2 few CASSQGTDRAGNTIYF
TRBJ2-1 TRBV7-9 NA CASSPPWQYNEQFF
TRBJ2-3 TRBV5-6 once CASSFPSGYTDTQYF
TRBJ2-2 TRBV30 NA CAWSTQAVNTGELFF
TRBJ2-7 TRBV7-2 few CASSLDGGSSYEQYF
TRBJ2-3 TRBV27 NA CASSRTGPDTQYF
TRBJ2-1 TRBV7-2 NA CASSLGGASGTEQFF
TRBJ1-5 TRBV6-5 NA CASSTTGNQPQHF
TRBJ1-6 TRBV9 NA CASSVEGTGGHSPLHF
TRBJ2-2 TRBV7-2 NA CASSPGLANTNTGELFF
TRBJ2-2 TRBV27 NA CASSFYRDGTGELFF
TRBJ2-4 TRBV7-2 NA CASSLETSGDPLAKNIQYF
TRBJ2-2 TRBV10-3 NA CAISEGVYTGELFF
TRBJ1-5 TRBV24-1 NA CATSDPGETNQPQHF
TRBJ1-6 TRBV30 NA CAWIRASSYNSPLHF
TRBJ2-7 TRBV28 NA CASQGGFEQYF
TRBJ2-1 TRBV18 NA CASSPDSSDEQFF
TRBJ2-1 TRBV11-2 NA CASSGALSSYNEQFF
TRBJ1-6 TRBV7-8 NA CASSLRLGQNSPLHF
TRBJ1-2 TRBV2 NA CASSPPGQGSYGYTF
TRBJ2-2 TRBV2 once CASKVVLDRNTGELFF
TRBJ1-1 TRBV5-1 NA CASSPGTGSPLAFF
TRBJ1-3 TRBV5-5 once CASSLDIPSGNTIYF
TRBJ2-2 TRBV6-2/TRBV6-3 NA CASSTPGTGPLGELFF